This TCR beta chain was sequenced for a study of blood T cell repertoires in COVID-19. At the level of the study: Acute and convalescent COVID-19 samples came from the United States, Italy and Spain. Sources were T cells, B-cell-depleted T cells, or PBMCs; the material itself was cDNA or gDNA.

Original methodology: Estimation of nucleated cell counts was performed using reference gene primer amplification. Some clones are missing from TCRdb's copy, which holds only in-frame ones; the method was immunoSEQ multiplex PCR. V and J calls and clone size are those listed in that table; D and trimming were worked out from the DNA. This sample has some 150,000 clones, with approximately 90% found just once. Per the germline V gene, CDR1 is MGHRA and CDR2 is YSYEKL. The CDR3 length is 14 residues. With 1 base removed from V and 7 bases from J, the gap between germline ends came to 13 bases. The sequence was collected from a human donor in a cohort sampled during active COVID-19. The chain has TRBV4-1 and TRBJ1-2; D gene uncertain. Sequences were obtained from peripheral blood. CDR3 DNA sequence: TGCGCCAGCAGCCAAGTCAGCACAGCGGCTGGCTACACCTTC. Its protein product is CASSQVSTAAGYTF.